Listed here are 19 T cell receptor beta chains from one sample, sequenced in a study of cytomegalovirus exposure and HLA in healthy donors (dated by TCRdb to 2017 to 2019). To prepare the library, the immunoSEQ multiplex PCR assay was applied. For the multiplex PCR, a mixture combining 60 forward primers for TCR Vbeta segments and 13 reverse primers for TCR Jbeta segments was used. TCRdb obtained this table from immuneACCESS and retained in-frame rearrangements with V and J assigned. These tables miss some clones; where compared with another copy, unresolved V genes account for less than half of the shortfall, and the remainder is unexplained. The sample data list approximately 93,000 clones, and roughly 79% of these were observed just once. Of the sample, 3% to 4% falls within the top ten clones. Sequencing was performed on PBMCs. The receptors were sampled from a woman in her thirties or forties in good health and CMV-seronegative.

The chain has TRBV7-9 and TRBJ2-5; TRBD1 matches at 7 bases. V gave up 3 bases and J gave up 3 bases; unmatched junction bases: 7. The germline gives CDR1 SEHNR, CDR2 FQNEAQ (reference sequence). This CDR3 is built from 15 residues. This CDR3 is CASSLETGTKETQYF. CDR3 DNA: TGTGCCAGCAGCTTGGAGACAGGGACCAAAGAGACCCAGTACTTC. Filled out from reference TRBV7-9 and TRBJ2-5, the complete variable domain reads DTGVSQNPRHKITKRGQNVTFRCDPISEHNRLYWYRQTLGQGPEFLTYFQNEAQLEKSRLLSDRFSAERPKGSFSTLEIQRTEQGDSAMYLCASSLETGTKETQYFGPGTRLLVL.

V is TRBV7-9 and J is TRBJ1-1, with D perhaps matching TRBD1 (5 bases). The ends were cut back, 5 bases at V and 11 bases at J, with 18 bases in the middle. From germline, CDR1 is SEHNR and CDR2 FQNEAQ (reference sequence). The CDR3 contains 13 residues. The CDR3 DNA reads TGTGCCAGCAGCCCTGAAGGGGCGCTTTATGCTTTCTTT. Translated: CASSPEGALYAFF.

Only a few counts were recorded for this clone. The chain links TRBV28 to TRBJ2-7; D is perhaps TRBD1 (7 bases). The germline CDR1 and CDR2 sequences are MDHEN and SYDVKM. The CDR3 length is 15 residues. V was clipped by 7 bases and J by 6 bases, with 22 bases between them. This CDR3 reads CASNIPPGGISEQYF. For the CDR3, the DNA is TGTGCCAGCAATATCCCGCCAGGGGGGATTTCCGAGCAGTACTTC.

The CDR3 reads CAWSRGQGNTEAFF. As DNA, the CDR3 is TGTGCCTGGAGCCGCGGACAGGGGAACACTGAAGCTTTCTTT. The V call is TRBV30, the J call TRBJ1-1; 8 positions match TRBD1. The CDR3 runs 14 residues. From germline, CDR1 is GTSNPN and CDR2 SVGIG (reference sequence). J was trimmed by 1 base and V by 3 bases; bases with no gene match: 4.

This rearrangement joins TRBV6-5 to TRBJ1-6, with D unclear. CDR1 MNHEY and CDR2 SVGAGI come from the germline V gene. Trimming took off 6 bases at V and 10 bases at J, with 19 bases between the two ends. The CDR3 runs to 15 residues. DNA for the CDR3: TGTGCCAGCAGCGCCCGAAGTGGTGACTCCTCACCCCTCCACTTT. It specifies CASSARSGDSSPLHF.

The sample holds one count of this clone. The chain carries TRBV4-1 and TRBJ2-1; the D gene is possibly TRBD2 (7 bases). Germline V gene lookup returns CDR1 MGHRA and CDR2 YSYEKL. The CDR3 length is 15 residues. Trimming stripped 3 bases from V and 8 bases from J, with 17 bases between. The CDR3 loop reads CASSQPLGGGDEQFF. The CDR3 nucleotides are TGCGCCAGCAGCCAGCCCTTAGGGGGGGGCGATGAGCAGTTCTTC.

The chain employs TRBV7-6 and TRBJ2-7; D perhaps matches TRBD1 (5 bases). The germline V gene encodes CDR1 SGHVS and CDR2 FNYEAQ. The CDR3 consists of 15 residues. The V gene lost 5 bases and the J gene lost 0 bases, with 14 bases spanning the gap. The chain's CDR3 is CASSPQGGGSYEQYF. CDR3 nucleotide sequence: TGTGCCAGCAGCCCCCAGGGCGGCGGCTCCTACGAGCAGTACTTC.

The chain uses TRBV2 and TRBJ2-1, with a weak D call TRBD1 (6 bases). Between the trimmed V and J ends, which lost 6 bases and 4 bases, there was a span of 10 bases. CDR3 length equals 13 residues. CDR1 is SNHLY and CDR2 is FYNNEI in the germline V gene. Written as DNA, the CDR3 is TGTGCCAGCAGGTGGGGGCAATACAATGAGCAGTTCTTC. It specifies CASRWGQYNEQFF.

The chain couples TRBV5-1 to TRBJ1-6, with TRBD1 matching 12 bases. The ends lost 4 bases at V and 9 bases at J; junction bases unmatched: 2. The CDR3 runs 14 residues. CDR1 SGHRS and CDR2 YFSETQ come from the germline V gene. The CDR3 nucleotides are TGCGCCAGCAGCGCGGGACAGGGGGCTTCACCCCTCCACTTT. Protein sequence: CASSAGQGASPLHF.

V gene TRBV5-1 combines with J gene TRBJ2-7; D is perhaps TRBD1 (6 bases). Trimming pared 4 bases from V and 3 bases from J, leaving 14 bases between. The CDR3 has 14 amino acids. Germline V gene lookup returns CDR1 SGHRS and CDR2 YFSETQ. In DNA, the CDR3 is TGCGCCAGCAGCCCTCGGACAGAAGGCTACGAGCAGTACTTC. It is translated as CASSPRTEGYEQYF.

The rearrangement joins TRBV27 to TRBJ2-7; 7 positions match TRBD1. CDR3 length equals 13 residues. V was clipped by 7 bases and J by 3 bases; unmatched bases: 6. CDR1 is MNHEY and CDR2 is SMNVEV in the germline V gene (reference sequence). CDR3 coding DNA: TGTGCCAGCAACCGACAGGGTAGCTACGAGCAGTACTTC. Amino acid sequence: CASNRQGSYEQYF.

The V gene is TRBV9, the J gene TRBJ1-2, with TRBD1 matching 9 bases. The germline CDR1 and CDR2 sequences are SGDLS and YYNGEE. The CDR3 contains 15 residues. Unmatched junction bases numbered 7, after V lost 0 bases and J lost 7 bases. The CDR3 coding sequence is TGTGCCAGCAGCGTAGGGACAGGGGAAGGCTGTGGCTACACCTTC. Amino acid sequence: CASSVGTGEGCGYTF.

Regarding this clone: A junction end diverges from the germline sequence, so it may reflect a read error. Here the CDR3 reads CASRTGGVPFSF. In DNA, the CDR3 is TGTGCCAGCAGGACAGGGGGTGTTCCCTTTTCCTTT. V usage is TRBV19 and J usage is TRBJ1-1; 10 positions agree with TRBD1. This CDR3 spans 12 amino acids. CDR1 and CDR2 from the germline V gene are LNHDA and SQIVND (reference sequence).

DNA for the CDR3: TGTGCCAGCAGCCAAGCCAGGGGAGACACTGAAGCTTTCTTT. It translates to CASSQARGDTEAFF. The genes are TRBV14 and TRBJ1-1; the D gene is possibly TRBD1 (6 bases). Germline values: CDR1 SGHDN, CDR2 FVKESK. This CDR3 is built from 14 residues. V lost 1 base, J lost 3 bases, and 9 bases lay in between. Full variable domain (outside the CDR3, taken from reference TRBV14 and TRBJ1-1): EAGVTQFPSHSVIEKGQTVTLRCDPISGHDNLYWYRRVMGKEIKFLLHFVKESKQDESGMPNNRFLAERTGGTYSTLKVQPAELEDSGVYFCASSQARGDTEAFFGQGTRLTVV.

This clone was found once. V and J are TRBV28 and TRBJ1-5; D is possibly TRBD1 (5 bases). The germline V gene encodes CDR1 MDHEN and CDR2 SYDVKM. The germline V and J ends were trimmed by 0 bases and 0 bases, with 9 bases remaining between them. The CDR3 spans 16 residues. As DNA, the CDR3 is TGTGCCAGCAGTTTATGGACAGTGAATAGCAATCAGCCCCAGCATTTT. Encoded protein: CASSLWTVNSNQPQHF.

This clone appeared once. The gene calls are TRBV7-9 and TRBJ1-4, with D tentatively TRBD1 (5 bases). This CDR3 region has 17 residues. CDR1 and CDR2 (germline): SEHNR, FQNEAQ (reference sequence). V shed 0 bases and J shed 3 bases, with 14 bases lying between them. The CDR3 protein is CASSLAKDARANEKLFF. DNA of the CDR3: TGTGCCAGCAGCTTAGCGAAGGACGCCAGGGCTAATGAAAAACTGTTTTTT.

The chain is built from TRBV30 and TRBJ1-5; perhaps TRBD1 as D (5 bases). Germline V lookup: CDR1 GTSNPN, CDR2 SVGIG (reference sequence). V dropped 3 bases and J dropped 1 base, with 7 bases sitting between them. This CDR3 spans 13 amino acids. The CDR3 sequence: CAWSGGSNQPQHF. The CDR3 DNA follows: TGTGCCTGGAGCGGGGGAAGCAATCAGCCCCAGCATTTT.

This chain connects TRBV9 to TRBJ1-2; 8 positions match TRBD1. The CDR3 spans 16 residues. Germline CDR1 reads SGDLS; CDR2 reads YYNGEE. V shed 4 bases and J 7 bases; nucleotides not matched to a gene: 15. CDR3 protein: CASSLSGTGVLGGYTF. The CDR3 coding sequence is TGTGCCAGCAGCCTCTCCGGGACAGGCGTTTTGGGTGGCTACACCTTC.

The chain joins TRBV10-3 to TRBJ1-1; TRBD1 is a possible D gene (5 bases). CDR3 length equals 13 residues. The V end was cut by 9 bases, the J end by 0 bases, with 11 bases between. CDR1 is ENHRY, CDR2 SYGVKD, per germline. In DNA form, the CDR3 reads TGTGCCATAATGACAGATATGAACACTGAAGCTTTCTTT. Translation: CAIMTDMNTEAFF.